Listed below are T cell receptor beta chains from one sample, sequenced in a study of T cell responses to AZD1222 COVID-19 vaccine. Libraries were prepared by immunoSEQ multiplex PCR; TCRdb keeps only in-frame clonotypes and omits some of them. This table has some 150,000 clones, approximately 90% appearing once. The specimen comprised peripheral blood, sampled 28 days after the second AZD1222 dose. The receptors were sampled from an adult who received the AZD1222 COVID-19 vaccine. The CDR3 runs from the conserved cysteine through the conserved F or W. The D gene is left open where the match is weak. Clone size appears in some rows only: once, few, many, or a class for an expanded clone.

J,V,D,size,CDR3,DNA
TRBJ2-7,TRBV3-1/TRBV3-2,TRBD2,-,CASSHTSGSFYEQYF,TGTGCCAGCAGCCATACTAGCGGGAGTTTCTACGAGCAGTACTTC
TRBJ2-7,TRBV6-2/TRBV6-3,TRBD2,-,CASSYVASGREEQYF,TGTGCCAGCAGTTACGTGGCTAGCGGGAGGGAAGAGCAGTACTTC
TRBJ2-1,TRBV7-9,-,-,CASSPPGIHNEQFF,TGTGCCAGCAGCCCCCCCGGGATTCACAATGAGCAGTTCTTC
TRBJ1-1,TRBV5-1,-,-,CASSSRQEDTEAFF,TGCGCCAGCAGCTCCCGACAGGAGGACACTGAAGCTTTCTTT
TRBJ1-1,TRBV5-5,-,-,CASSRDPNTEAFF,TGTGCCAGCAGCCGGGATCCGAACACTGAAGCTTTCTTT
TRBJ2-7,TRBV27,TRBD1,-,CASRPPGQGDYEQYF,TGTGCCAGCAGACCACCGGGACAGGGTGACTACGAGCAGTACTTC
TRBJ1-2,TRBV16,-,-,CASSSTLPGGYTF,TGTGCCAGCAGCTCAACACTACCTGGAGGCTACACCTTC
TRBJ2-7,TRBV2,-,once,CASLQGTITYEQYF,TGTGCCAGCCTACAGGGGACTATAACGTACGAGCAGTACTTC
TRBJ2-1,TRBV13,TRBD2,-,CASSQAPGLEEFF,TGTGCCAGCAGCCAAGCGCCGGGACTAGAAGAGTTCTTC
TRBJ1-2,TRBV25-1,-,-,CASSALERVYTF,TGTGCCAGCAGCGCCTTGGAGAGAGTCTACACCTTC
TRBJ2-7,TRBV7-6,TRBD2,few,CASSLETSGEGYEQYF,TGTGCCAGCAGCTTAGAGACTAGCGGGGAGGGCTACGAGCAGTACTTC
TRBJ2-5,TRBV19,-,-,CASSMSEGPQYF,TGTGCCAGTAGTATGTCGGAGGGTCCCCAGTACTTC
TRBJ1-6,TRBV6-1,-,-,CASSEDGAGAAIRANSPLHF,TGTGCCAGCAGTGAAGATGGGGCCGGGGCCGCAATCAGGGCTAATTCACCCCTCCACTTT
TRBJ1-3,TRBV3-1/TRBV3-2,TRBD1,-,CASSRDSSGNTIYF,TGTGCCAGCAGCCGGGACAGCTCTGGAAACACCATATATTTT
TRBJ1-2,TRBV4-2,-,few,CASTPRTSGQINYGYTF,TGTGCCAGCACGCCCCGTACGAGTGGTCAGATTAACTATGGCTACACCTTC